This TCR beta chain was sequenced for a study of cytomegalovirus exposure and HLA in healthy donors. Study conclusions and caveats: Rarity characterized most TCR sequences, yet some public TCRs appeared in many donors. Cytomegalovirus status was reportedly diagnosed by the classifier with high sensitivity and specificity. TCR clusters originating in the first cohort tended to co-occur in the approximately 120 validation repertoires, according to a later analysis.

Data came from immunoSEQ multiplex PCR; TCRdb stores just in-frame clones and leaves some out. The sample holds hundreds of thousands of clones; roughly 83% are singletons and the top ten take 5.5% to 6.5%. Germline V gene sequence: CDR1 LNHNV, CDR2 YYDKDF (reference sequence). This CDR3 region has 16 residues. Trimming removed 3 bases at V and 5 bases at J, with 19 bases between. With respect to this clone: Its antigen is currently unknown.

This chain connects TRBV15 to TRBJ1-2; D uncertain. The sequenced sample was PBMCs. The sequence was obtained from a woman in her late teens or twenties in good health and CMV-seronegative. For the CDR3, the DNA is TGTGCCACCAGCAGTTTCAGTGAAGGATACCAGTATGGCTACACCTTC. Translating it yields CATSSFSEGYQYGYTF.